Only a few counts were recorded for the clone carrying this T cell receptor (beta chain). From the 5' RACE reads, TCRdb called clonotypes with MiXCR, one entry per CDR3 protein. The sample has roughly 700,000 distinct CDR3 sequences; more than 6.5% are singletons. This sample is part of a study of identical twins. Germline V lookup: CDR1 LNHDA, CDR2 SQIVND (reference sequence). Trimming took 4 bases from V and 4 from J, leaving 13 bases between them. This CDR3 has 14 amino acids. These data were also filed under a second study, of yellow fever vaccine responses in identical twins.

V usage is TRBV19 and J usage is TRBJ1-2; possibly TRBD1 for D (5 bases). The TCR originated in a woman aged 18-35 years in good health. The sample taken for sequencing was PBMCs. CDR3 sequence: CASSTSAGSYGYTF. The DNA for the CDR3 is TGTGCCAGTAGTACCTCCGCAGGGAGCTATGGCTACACCTTC. Using reference TRBV19 and TRBJ1-2 for the parts outside the CDR3, the full variable domain is DGGITQSPKYLFRKEGQNVTLSCEQNLNHDAMYWYRQDPGQGLRLIYYSQIVNDFQKGDIAEGYSVSREKKESFPLTVTSAQKNPTAFYLCASSTSAGSYGYTFGSGTRLTVV.